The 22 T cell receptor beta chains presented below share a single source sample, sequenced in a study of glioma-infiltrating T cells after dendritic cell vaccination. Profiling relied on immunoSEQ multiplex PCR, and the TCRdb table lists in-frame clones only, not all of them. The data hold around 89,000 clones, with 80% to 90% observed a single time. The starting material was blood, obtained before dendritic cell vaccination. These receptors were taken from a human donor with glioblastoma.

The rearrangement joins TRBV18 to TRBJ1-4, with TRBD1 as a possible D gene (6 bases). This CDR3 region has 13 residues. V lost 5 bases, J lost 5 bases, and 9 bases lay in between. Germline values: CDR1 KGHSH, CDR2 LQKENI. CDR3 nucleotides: TGTGCCAGCTCATCCACAGGGAATGAAAAACTGTTTTTT. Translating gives CASSSTGNEKLFF.

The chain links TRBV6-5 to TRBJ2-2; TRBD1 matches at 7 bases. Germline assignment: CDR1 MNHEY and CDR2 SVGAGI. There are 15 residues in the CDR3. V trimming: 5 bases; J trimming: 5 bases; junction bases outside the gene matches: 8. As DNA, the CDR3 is TGTGCCAGCAGTATTTACAGGGGTCGGACCGGGGAGCTGTTTTTT. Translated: CASSIYRGRTGELFF.

The CDR3 spells CASSLRGLGGATNEKLFF. The DNA for the CDR3 is TGTGCCAGCAGTTTAAGGGGTCTTGGAGGGGCAACTAATGAAAAACTGTTTTTT. The chain is built from TRBV27 and TRBJ1-4; D might be TRBD1 (5 bases). CDR3 length equals 18 residues. V gave up 2 bases and J gave up 0 bases, with 16 bases separating them. Per the germline V gene, CDR1 is MNHEY and CDR2 is SMNVEV (reference sequence).

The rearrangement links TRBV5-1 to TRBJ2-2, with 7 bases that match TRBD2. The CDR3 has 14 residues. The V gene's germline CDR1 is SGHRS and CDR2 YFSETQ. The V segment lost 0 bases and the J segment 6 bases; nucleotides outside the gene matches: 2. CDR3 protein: CASSLEAGPGELFF. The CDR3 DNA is TGCGCCAGCAGCTTGGAAGCGGGGCCCGGGGAGCTGTTTTTT.

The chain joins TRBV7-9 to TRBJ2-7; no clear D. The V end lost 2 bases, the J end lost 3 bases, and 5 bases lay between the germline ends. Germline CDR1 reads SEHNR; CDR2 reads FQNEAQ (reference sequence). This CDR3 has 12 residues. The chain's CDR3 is CASSLTNYEQYF. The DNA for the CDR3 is TGTGCCAGCAGCTTAACTAACTACGAGCAGTACTTC.

Here the CDR3 DNA reads TGTGCCAGCTCAGAACCCCGGAACACCGGGGAGCTGTTTTTT. Protein: CASSEPRNTGELFF. The chain uses TRBV19 and TRBJ2-2; D remains unclear. Germline lookup yields CDR1 LNHDA and CDR2 SQIVND (reference sequence). The CDR3 contains 14 residues. The V end was cut by 9 bases, the J end by 1 base, with 12 bases between. The entire variable domain, with the rest obtained from reference TRBV19 and TRBJ2-2, is as follows: DGGITQSPKYLFRKEGQNVTLSCEQNLNHDAMYWYRQDPGQGLRLIYYSQIVNDFQKGDIAEGYSVSREKKESFPLTVTSAQKNPTAFYLCASSEPRNTGELFFGEGSRLTVL.

CDR3 amino acids: CASSFRQGASTEAFF. The CDR3 bases are TGTGCCAGCAGCTTTCGACAGGGGGCGTCTACTGAAGCTTTCTTT. J is TRBJ1-1 and V is TRBV7-2, with 10 bases fitting TRBD1. CDR1 and CDR2 from the germline V gene are SGHTA and FQGNSA. Losses at the gene ends were 3 bases for V and 5 bases for J; bases not matched to a gene: 6. The CDR3 runs to 15 residues.

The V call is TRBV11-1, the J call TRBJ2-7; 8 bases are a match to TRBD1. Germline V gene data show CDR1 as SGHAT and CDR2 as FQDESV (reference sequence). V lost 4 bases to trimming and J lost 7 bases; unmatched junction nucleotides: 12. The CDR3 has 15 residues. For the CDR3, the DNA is TGTGCCAGCAGCTCCCCCGAGACAGGGGTACGGGAGCAGTACTTC. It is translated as CASSSPETGVREQYF.

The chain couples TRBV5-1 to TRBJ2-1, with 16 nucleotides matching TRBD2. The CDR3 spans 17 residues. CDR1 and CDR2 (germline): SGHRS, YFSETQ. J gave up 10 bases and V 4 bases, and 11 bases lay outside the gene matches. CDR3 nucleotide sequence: TGCGCCAGCAGCCCGCCGGGACTAGCGGGAGGGCCCCGGGAGCAGTTCTTC. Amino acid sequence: CASSPPGLAGGPREQFF.

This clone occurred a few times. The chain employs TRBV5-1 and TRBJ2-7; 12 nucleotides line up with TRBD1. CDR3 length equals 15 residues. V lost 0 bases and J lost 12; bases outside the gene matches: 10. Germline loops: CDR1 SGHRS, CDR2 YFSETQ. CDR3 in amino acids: CASSLAGTGGEEWYF. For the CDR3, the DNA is TGCGCCAGCAGCTTGGCCGGGACAGGGGGCGAGGAGTGGTACTTC.

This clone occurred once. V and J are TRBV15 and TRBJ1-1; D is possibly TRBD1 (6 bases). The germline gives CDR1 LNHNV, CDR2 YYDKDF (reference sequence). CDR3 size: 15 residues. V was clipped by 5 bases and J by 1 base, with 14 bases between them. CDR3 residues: CATSPGGAGNTEAFF. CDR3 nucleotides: TGTGCCACCAGCCCTGGGGGGGCTGGGAACACTGAAGCTTTCTTT.

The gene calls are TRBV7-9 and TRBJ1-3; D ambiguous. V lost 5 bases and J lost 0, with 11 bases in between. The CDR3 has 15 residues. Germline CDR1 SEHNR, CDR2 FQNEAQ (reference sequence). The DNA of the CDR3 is TGTGCCAGCAGCCTGGGCAGCCTCTCTGGAAACACCATATATTTT. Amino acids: CASSLGSLSGNTIYF.

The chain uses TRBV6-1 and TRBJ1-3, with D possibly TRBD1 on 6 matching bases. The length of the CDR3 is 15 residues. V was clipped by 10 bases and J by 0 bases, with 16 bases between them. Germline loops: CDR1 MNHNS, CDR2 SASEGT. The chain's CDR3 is CAMQTGSSSGNTIYF. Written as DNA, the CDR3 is TGTGCCATGCAGACAGGATCGAGCTCTGGAAACACCATATATTTT.

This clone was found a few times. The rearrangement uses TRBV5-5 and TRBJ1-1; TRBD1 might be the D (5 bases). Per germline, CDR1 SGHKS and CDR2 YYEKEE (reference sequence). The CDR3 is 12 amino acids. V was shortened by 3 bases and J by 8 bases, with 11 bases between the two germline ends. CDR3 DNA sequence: TGTGCCAGCAGCTGGGACTATACAGAAGCTTTCTTT. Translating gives CASSWDYTEAFF.

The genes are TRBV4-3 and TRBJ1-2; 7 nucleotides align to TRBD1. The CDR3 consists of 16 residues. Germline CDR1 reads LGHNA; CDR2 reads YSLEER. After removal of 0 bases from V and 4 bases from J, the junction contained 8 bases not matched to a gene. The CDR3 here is CASSQEGGQNIYGYTF. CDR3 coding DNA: TGCGCCAGCAGCCAAGAGGGGGGACAGAATATCTATGGCTACACCTTC.

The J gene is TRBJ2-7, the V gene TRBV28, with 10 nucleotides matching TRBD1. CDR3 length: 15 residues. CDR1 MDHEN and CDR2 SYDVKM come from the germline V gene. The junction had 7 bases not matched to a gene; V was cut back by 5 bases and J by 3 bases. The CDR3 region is CASSPYRDRGYEQYF. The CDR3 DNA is TGTGCCAGCAGTCCCTACCGGGACAGGGGCTACGAGCAGTACTTC.

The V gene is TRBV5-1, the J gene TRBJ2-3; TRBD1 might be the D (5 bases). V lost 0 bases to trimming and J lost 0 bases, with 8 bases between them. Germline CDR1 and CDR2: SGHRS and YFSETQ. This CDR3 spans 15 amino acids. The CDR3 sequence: CASSLERGSTDTQYF. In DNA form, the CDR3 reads TGCGCCAGCAGCTTGGAAAGGGGTAGCACAGATACGCAGTATTTT. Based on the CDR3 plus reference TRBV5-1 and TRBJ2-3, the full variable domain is KAGVTQTPRYLIKTRGQQVTLSCSPISGHRSVSWYQQTPGQGLQFLFEYFSETQRNKGNFPGRFSGRQFSNSRSEMNVSTLELGDSALYLCASSLERGSTDTQYFGPGTRLTVL.

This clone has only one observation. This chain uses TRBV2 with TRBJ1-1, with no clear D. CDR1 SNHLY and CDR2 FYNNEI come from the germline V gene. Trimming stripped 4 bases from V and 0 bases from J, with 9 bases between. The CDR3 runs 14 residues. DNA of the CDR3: TGTGCCAGCAGTGTTGGGCAGATGAACACTGAAGCTTTCTTT. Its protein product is CASSVGQMNTEAFF.

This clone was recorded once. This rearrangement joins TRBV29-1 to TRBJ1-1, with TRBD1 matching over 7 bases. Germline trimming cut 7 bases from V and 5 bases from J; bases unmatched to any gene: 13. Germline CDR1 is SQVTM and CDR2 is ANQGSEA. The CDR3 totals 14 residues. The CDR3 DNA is TGCAGCGCAACCTTGATCGGGACAGTTACTGAAGCTTTCTTT. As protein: CSATLIGTVTEAFF. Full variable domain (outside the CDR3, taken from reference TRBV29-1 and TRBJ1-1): SAVISQKPSRDICQRGTSLTIQCQVDSQVTMMFWYRQQPGQSLTLIATANQGSEATYESGFVIDKFPISRPNLTFSTLTVSNMSPEDSSIYLCSATLIGTVTEAFFGQGTRLTVV.

The CDR3 nucleotides are TGCAGCGTTGAAGGTGGGACAGGGGGCCCTTCCTACGAGCAGTACTTC. This codes for CSVEGGTGGPSYEQYF. This chain joins TRBV29-1 and TRBJ2-7; 12 nucleotides match TRBD1. This CDR3 has 16 amino acids. V lost 1 base to trimming and J lost 1 base; unmatched junction nucleotides: 5. Germline V lookup: CDR1 SQVTM, CDR2 ANQGSEA.

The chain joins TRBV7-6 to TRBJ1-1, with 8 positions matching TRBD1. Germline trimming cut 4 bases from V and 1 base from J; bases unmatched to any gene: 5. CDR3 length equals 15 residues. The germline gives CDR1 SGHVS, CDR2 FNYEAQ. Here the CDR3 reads CASSSMGQANTEAFF. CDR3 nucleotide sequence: TGTGCCAGCAGCTCCATGGGACAGGCGAACACTGAAGCTTTCTTT.

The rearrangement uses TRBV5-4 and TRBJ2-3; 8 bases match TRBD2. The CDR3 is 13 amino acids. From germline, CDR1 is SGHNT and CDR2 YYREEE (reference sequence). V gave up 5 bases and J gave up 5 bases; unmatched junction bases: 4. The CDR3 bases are TGTGCCAGCAGGCGGGGGGCGGGAGATACGCAGTATTTT. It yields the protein CASRRGAGDTQYF. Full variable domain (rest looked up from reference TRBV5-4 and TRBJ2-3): ETGVTQSPTHLIKTRGQQVTLRCSSQSGHNTVSWYQQALGQGPQFIFQYYREEENGRGNFPPRFSGLQFPNYSSELNVNALELDDSALYLCASRRGAGDTQYFGPGTRLTVL.